Below are 5 T cell receptor beta chains sequenced from a single sample in a study of technical replicates of blood from several donors. Assay used: immunoSEQ multiplex PCR; TCRdb lists only in-frame clones, some missing. The table records approximately 81,000 clones, approximately 78% of them present only once. Sequencing input: PBMCs. The source of these receptors is a human donor in good health. Some clones in this sample may be carry-over from other donors' samples.

The V gene is TRBV5-3, the J gene TRBJ1-1, with D tentatively TRBD1 (5 bases). TRBV5-3 is identified as an open reading frame with a role that is uncertain. V dropped 4 bases and J dropped 8 bases, with 21 bases sitting between them. The CDR3 length is 15 residues. The CDR3 DNA follows: TGTGCCAGAAGCCTGGGGGAGGGTCGGTTAGGCGAAGCTTTCTTT. It codes for CARSLGEGRLGEAFF.

The chain couples TRBV6-5 to TRBJ1-1, with no clear D. Germline lookup yields CDR1 MNHEY and CDR2 SVGAGI. V dropped 6 bases and J dropped 1 base, with 6 bases sitting between them. The CDR3 spans 12 residues. CDR3 loop: CASRGPNTEAFF. CDR3 sequence (DNA): TGTGCCAGCAGGGGCCCGAACACTGAAGCTTTCTTT.

This clone was seen just once. The J gene is TRBJ2-5, the V gene TRBV5-1; possible D gene TRBD2, 6 bases. V was clipped by 4 bases and J by 1 base, with 11 bases between them. CDR3 size: 14 residues. CDR1 is SGHRS and CDR2 is YFSETQ in the germline V gene. Here the CDR3 reads CASSGSGGQETQYF. Written as DNA, the CDR3 is TGCGCCAGCAGCGGATCCGGGGGCCAAGAGACCCAGTACTTC.

The chain couples TRBV6-6 to TRBJ2-5; 9 positions agree with TRBD1. Germline V lookup: CDR1 MNHNY, CDR2 SVGAGI (reference sequence). The CDR3 runs to 14 residues. V shed 5 bases, J shed 3 bases, and the junction held 4 bases outside the gene matches. The CDR3 spells CASSPRTGEETQYF. The CDR3 nucleotides read TGTGCCAGCAGTCCCAGGACAGGGGAAGAGACCCAGTACTTC.

A single count supports this clone. V is TRBV30 and J is TRBJ2-3; D is undetermined. The germline V and J ends were trimmed by 0 bases and 4 bases, with 11 bases remaining between them. Germline CDR1 and CDR2: GTSNPN and SVGIG (reference sequence). The CDR3 consists of 14 residues. Here the CDR3 reads CAWSVQFLSDTQYF. CDR3 DNA sequence: TGTGCCTGGAGTGTGCAGTTCCTTTCAGATACGCAGTATTTT.